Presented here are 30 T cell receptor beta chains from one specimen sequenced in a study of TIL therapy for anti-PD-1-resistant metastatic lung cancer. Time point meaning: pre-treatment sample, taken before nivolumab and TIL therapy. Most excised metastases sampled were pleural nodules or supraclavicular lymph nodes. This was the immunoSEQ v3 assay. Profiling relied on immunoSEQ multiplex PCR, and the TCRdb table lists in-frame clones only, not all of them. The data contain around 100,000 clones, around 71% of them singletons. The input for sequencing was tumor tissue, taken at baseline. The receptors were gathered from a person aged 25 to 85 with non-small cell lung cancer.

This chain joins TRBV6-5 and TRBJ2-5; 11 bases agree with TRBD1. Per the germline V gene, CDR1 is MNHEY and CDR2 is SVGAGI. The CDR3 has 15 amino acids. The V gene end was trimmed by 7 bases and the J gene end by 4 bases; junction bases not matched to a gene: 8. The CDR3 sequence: CASKSGTGGGETQYF. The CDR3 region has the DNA TGTGCCAGCAAATCCGGGACAGGGGGTGGAGAGACCCAGTACTTC.

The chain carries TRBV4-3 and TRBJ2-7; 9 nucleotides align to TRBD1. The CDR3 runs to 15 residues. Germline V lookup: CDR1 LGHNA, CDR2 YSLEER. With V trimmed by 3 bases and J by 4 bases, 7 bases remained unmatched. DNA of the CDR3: TGCGCCAGCAGCCAGGGACAGGGCGGTTCTTACGAGCAGTACTTC. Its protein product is CASSQGQGGSYEQYF.

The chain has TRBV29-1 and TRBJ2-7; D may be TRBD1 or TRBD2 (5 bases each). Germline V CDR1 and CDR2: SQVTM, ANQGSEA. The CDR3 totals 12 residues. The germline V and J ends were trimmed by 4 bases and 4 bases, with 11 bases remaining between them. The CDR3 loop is CSVVGGRYEQYF. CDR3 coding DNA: TGCAGCGTTGTTGGGGGAAGGTACGAGCAGTACTTC.

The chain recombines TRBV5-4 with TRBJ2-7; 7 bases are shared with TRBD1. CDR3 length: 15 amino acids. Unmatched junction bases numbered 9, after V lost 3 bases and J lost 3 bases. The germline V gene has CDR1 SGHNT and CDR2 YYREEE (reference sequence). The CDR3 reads CASSSGNRGYYEQYF. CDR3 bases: TGTGCCAGCAGCTCGGGAAACAGGGGTTACTACGAGCAGTACTTC.

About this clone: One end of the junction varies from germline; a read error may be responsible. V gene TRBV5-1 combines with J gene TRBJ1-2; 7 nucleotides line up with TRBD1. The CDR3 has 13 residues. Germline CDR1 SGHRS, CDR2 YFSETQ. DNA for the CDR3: TGCGCCAGCAGCTTGGCAGGGGGGAGCTATGAGGCCTTC. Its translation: CASSLAGGSYEAF.

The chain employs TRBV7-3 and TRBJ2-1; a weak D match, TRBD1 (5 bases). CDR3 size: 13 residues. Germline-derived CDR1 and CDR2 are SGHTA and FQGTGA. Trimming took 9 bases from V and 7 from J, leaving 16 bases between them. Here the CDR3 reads CASGAGRRNEQFF. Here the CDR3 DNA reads TGTGCCAGTGGGGCAGGGCGTAGAAATGAGCAGTTCTTC.

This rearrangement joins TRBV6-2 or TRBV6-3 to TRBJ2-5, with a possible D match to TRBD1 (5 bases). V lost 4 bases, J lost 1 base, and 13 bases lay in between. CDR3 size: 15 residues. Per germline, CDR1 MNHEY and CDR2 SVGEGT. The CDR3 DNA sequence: TGTGCCAGCAGTTCTTTCCAGGGCCTCCAAGAGACCCAGTACTTC. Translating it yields CASSSFQGLQETQYF.

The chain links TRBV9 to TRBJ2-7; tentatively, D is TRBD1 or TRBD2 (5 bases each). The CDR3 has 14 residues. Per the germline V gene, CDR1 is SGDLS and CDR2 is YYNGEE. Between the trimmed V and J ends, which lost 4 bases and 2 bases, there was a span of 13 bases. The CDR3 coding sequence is TGTGCCAGCAGCCCCCGGGACGGCCCCTACGAGCAGTACTTC. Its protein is CASSPRDGPYEQYF.

The CDR3 spells CASGFHSGNTIYF. As DNA, the CDR3 is TGTGCCAGCGGATTTCACTCTGGAAACACCATATATTTT. The gene calls are TRBV14 and TRBJ1-3; the D is unclear. Trimming left V 8 bases short and J 0 bases short, with 8 bases between. The CDR3 covers 13 residues. CDR1 is SGHDN, CDR2 FVKESK, per germline.

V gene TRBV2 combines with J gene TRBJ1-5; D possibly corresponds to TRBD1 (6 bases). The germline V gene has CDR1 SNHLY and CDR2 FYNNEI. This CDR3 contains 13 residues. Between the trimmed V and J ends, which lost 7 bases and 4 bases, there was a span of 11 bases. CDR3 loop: CASKNRANQPQHF. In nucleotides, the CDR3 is TGTGCCAGCAAGAACAGGGCGAATCAGCCCCAGCATTTT.

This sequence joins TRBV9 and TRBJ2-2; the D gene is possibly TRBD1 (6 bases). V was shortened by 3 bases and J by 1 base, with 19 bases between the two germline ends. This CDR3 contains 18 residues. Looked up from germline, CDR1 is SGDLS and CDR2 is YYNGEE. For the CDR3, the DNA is TGTGCCAGCAGCGACACCCTCCAACAGGGCAGGAACACCGGGGAGCTGTTTTTT. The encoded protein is CASSDTLQQGRNTGELFF.

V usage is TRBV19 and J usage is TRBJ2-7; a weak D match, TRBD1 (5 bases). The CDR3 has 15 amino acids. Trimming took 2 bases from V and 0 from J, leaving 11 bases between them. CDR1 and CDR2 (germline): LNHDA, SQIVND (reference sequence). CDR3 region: CASSIPGAPSYEQYF. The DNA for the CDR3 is TGTGCCAGTAGTATACCTGGGGCCCCCTCCTACGAGCAGTACTTC.

The DNA for the CDR3 is TGTGCCAGCAGCTCGAGACAGAAGAGCACAGATACGCAGTATTTT. It specifies CASSSRQKSTDTQYF. This rearrangement joins TRBV5-4 to TRBJ2-3; tentative D call: TRBD1 (5 bases). The CDR3 loop spans 15 amino acids. Deletions cut 3 bases from V and 0 bases from J, with 11 bases between. Germline assignment: CDR1 SGHNT and CDR2 YYREEE (reference sequence). Using reference TRBV5-4 and TRBJ2-3 for the parts outside the CDR3, the full variable domain is ETGVTQSPTHLIKTRGQQVTLRCSSQSGHNTVSWYQQALGQGPQFIFQYYREEENGRGNFPPRFSGLQFPNYSSELNVNALELDDSALYLCASSSRQKSTDTQYFGPGTRLTVL.

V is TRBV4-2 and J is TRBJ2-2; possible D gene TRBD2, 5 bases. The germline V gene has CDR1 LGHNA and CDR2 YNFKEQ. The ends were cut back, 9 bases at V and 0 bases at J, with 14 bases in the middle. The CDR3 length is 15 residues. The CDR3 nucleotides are TGTGCCAGTAAACTTAGCGCCACGAACACCGGGGAGCTGTTTTTT. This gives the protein CASKLSATNTGELFF.

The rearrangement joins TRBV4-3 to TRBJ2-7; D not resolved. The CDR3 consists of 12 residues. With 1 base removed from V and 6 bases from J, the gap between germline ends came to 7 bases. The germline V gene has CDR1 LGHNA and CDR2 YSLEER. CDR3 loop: CASSQGGGEQYF. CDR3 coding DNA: TGCGCCAGCAGCCAAGGCGGCGGCGAGCAGTACTTC.

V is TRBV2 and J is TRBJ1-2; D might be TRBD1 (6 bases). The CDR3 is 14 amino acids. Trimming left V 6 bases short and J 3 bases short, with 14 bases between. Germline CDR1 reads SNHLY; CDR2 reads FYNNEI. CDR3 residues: CASSPTGGDYGYTF. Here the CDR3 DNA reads TGTGCCAGCAGCCCGACGGGGGGCGACTATGGCTACACCTTC.

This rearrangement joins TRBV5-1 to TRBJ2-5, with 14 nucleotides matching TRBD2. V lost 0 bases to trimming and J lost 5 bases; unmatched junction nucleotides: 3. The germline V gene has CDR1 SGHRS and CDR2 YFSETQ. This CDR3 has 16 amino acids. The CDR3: CASSLGLAGGAETQYF. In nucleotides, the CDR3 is TGCGCCAGCAGCTTGGGACTAGCGGGAGGGGCGGAGACCCAGTACTTC.

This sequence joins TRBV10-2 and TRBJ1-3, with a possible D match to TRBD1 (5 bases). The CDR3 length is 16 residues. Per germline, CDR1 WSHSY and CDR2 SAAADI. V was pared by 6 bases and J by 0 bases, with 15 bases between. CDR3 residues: CASRGGRAHSGNTIYF. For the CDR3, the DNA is TGCGCCAGCAGGGGGGGACGCGCCCACTCTGGAAACACCATATATTTT.

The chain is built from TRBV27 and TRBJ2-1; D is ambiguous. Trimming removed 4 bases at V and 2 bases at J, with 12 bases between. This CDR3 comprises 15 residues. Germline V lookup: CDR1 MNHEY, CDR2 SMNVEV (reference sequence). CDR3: CASSSLGDPYNEQFF. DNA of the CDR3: TGTGCCAGCAGTTCCCTGGGCGACCCCTACAATGAGCAGTTCTTC.

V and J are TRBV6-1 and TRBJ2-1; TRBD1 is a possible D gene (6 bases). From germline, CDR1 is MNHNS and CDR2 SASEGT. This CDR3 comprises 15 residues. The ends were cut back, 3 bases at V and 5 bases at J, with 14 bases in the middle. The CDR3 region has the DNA TGTGCCAGCAGTGATGGACAGAGGATCAACAATGAGCAGTTCTTC. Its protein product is CASSDGQRINNEQFF.

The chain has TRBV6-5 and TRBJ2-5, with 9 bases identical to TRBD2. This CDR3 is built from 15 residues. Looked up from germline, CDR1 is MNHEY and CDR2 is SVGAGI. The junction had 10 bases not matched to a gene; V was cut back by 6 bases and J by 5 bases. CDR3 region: CASRVGAGGTETQYF. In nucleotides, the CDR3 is TGTGCCAGCAGGGTGGGAGCGGGAGGTACTGAGACCCAGTACTTC.

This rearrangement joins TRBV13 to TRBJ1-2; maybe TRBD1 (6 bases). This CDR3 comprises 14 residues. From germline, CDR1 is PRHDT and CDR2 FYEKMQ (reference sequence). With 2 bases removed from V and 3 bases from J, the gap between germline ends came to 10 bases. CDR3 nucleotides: TGTGCCAGCAGCTTAAGGGGGGCCGACTATGGCTACACCTTC. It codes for CASSLRGADYGYTF. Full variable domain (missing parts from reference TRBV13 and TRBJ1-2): AAGVIQSPRHLIKEKRETATLKCYPIPRHDTVYWYQQGPGQDPQFLISFYEKMQSDKGSIPDRFSAQQFSDYHSELNMSSLELGDSALYFCASSLRGADYGYTFGSGTRLTVV.

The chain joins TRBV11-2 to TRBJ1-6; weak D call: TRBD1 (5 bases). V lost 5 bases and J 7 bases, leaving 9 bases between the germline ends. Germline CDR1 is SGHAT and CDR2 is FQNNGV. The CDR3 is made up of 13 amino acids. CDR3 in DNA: TGTGCCAGCAGCATTACAGGAAATTCACCCCTCCACTTT. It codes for CASSITGNSPLHF.

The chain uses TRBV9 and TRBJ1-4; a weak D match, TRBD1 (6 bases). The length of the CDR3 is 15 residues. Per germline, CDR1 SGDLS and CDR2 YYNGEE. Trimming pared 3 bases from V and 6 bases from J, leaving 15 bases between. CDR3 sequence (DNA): TGTGCCAGCAGCGCGGAATTTCCAGGGGATGAAAAACTGTTTTTT. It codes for CASSAEFPGDEKLFF.

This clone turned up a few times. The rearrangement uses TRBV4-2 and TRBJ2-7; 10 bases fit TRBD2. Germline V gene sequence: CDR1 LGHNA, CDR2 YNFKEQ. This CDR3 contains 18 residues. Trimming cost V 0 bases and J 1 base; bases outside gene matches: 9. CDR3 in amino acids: CASSQDGSSGGTSYEQYF. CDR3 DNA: TGTGCCAGCAGCCAAGATGGGTCTAGCGGGGGAACATCCTACGAGCAGTACTTC.

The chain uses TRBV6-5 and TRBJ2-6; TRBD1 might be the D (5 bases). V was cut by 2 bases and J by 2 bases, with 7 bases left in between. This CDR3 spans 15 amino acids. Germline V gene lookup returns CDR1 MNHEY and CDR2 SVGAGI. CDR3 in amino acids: CASSYQGTGANVLTF. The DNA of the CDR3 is TGTGCCAGCAGTTACCAGGGAACTGGGGCCAACGTCCTGACTTTC.

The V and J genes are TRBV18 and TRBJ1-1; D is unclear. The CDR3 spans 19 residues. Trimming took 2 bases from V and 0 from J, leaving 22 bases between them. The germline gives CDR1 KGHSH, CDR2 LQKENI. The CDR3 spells CASSPSRSQIRSVNTEAFF. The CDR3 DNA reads TGTGCCAGCTCACCAAGTAGGAGTCAAATTAGGTCTGTGAACACTGAAGCTTTCTTT.

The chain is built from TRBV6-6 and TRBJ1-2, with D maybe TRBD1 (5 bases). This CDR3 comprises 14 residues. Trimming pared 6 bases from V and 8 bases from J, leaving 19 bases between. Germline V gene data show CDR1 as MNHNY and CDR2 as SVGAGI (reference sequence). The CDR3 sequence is CASSAVQGKYGYTF. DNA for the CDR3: TGTGCCAGCAGCGCGGTTCAGGGCAAATACGGCTACACCTTC.

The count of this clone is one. CDR3 in amino acids: CAQTGVAGGRYNEQFF. In DNA, the CDR3 is TGTGCCCAAACCGGGGTAGCGGGAGGGAGATACAATGAGCAGTTCTTC. This chain links TRBV2 with TRBJ2-1, with 11 bases matching TRBD2. The CDR3 is 16 residues long. CDR1 and CDR2 from the germline V gene are SNHLY and FYNNEI. V lost 11 bases, J lost 4 bases, and 13 bases stayed unmatched.

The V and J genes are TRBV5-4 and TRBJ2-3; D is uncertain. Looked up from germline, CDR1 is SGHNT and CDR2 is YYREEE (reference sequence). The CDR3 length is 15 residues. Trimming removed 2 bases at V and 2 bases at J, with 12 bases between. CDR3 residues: CASSFKQPLTDTQYF. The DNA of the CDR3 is TGTGCCAGCAGCTTCAAGCAGCCCCTCACAGATACGCAGTATTTT.